A single sample is the source of the 30 T cell receptor beta chains below, sequenced in a study of blood T cell repertoires in COVID-19. Profiled with immunoSEQ multiplex PCR; TCRdb holds only in-frame clones, not every one. Here the sample spans 20,000 to 30,000 clones, around 61% being singletons. The sequenced sample consisted of peripheral blood. These receptors were taken from a man aged 55-75 years with active or convalescent COVID-19.

V usage is TRBV2 and J usage is TRBJ1-2; 7 bases agree with TRBD1. Germline V gene lookup returns CDR1 SNHLY and CDR2 FYNNEI. J lost 3 bases, V lost 6 bases, and 4 bases had no gene match. The length of the CDR3 is 13 residues. The CDR3 protein is CASSQTGDYGYTF. The CDR3 DNA is TGTGCCAGCAGCCAAACAGGGGACTATGGCTACACCTTC.

This clone was seen only once. For the CDR3, the DNA is TGCGCCAGCAGCACATCAGGGGGAACTAGCACAGATACGCAGTATTTT. It yields the protein CASSTSGGTSTDTQYF. The V gene is TRBV5-1, the J gene TRBJ2-3; TRBD1 matches at 7 bases. Losses at the gene ends were 4 bases for V and 0 bases for J; bases not matched to a gene: 8. The length of the CDR3 is 16 residues. CDR1 SGHRS and CDR2 YFSETQ come from the germline V gene.

V usage is TRBV10-3 and J usage is TRBJ2-7; 12 bases are a match to TRBD2. Trimming took 2 bases from V and 7 from J; bases not matched to a gene: 6. Germline loops: CDR1 ENHRY, CDR2 SYGVKD. This CDR3 spans 15 amino acids. The CDR3 DNA reads as TGTGCCATCAGTGAGCCTAGCGGGAGGGCCTGGGAGCAGTACTTC. It specifies CAISEPSGRAWEQYF.

This clone turned up a few times. The V gene is TRBV7-9, the J gene TRBJ1-2; D is possibly TRBD1 (6 bases). Trimming stripped 1 base from V and 8 bases from J, with 14 bases between. CDR3 length: 14 amino acids. Germline assignment: CDR1 SEHNR and CDR2 FQNEAQ (reference sequence). The CDR3 spells CASSLEAGVGGYTF. The CDR3 bases are TGTGCCAGCAGCTTAGAGGCAGGGGTAGGAGGCTACACCTTC.

This clone appeared a few times. The chain uses TRBV3-1 (or the pseudogene TRBV3-2) and TRBJ1-2, with TRBD1 as a possible D gene (6 bases). Germline V gene lookup returns CDR1 LGHDT and CDR2 YNNKEL (reference sequence). Between the trimmed V and J ends, which lost 5 bases and 5 bases, there was a span of 15 bases. CDR3 size: 14 residues. This CDR3 reads CASSDDRREYGYTF. The CDR3 DNA follows: TGTGCCAGCAGCGACGACAGGCGCGAATATGGCTACACCTTC.

This clone has a handful of counts. The chain combines TRBV3-1 (or the pseudogene TRBV3-2) with TRBJ1-1; tentative D call: TRBD1 (6 bases). V lost 0 bases, J lost 10 bases, and 33 bases lay in between. The CDR3 is 20 amino acids. The V gene's germline CDR1 is LGHDT and CDR2 YNNKEL (reference sequence). Here the CDR3 DNA reads TGTGCCAGCAGCCAAGATCCCCCCCCCGCGATAACAGGGCCCAACACGCGAGCTTTCTTT. Translating gives CASSQDPPPAITGPNTRAFF.

This clone was seen only once. V gene TRBV3-1 (or the pseudogene TRBV3-2) combines with J gene TRBJ1-2; D unresolved. Trimming removed 2 bases from V and 0 bases from J, with 13 bases in between. The germline V gene encodes CDR1 LGHDT and CDR2 YNNKEL (reference sequence). The length of the CDR3 is 16 residues. CDR3 DNA: TGTGCCAGCAGCCAACGGGGAACTAATTCTAACTATGGCTACACCTTC. It encodes CASSQRGTNSNYGYTF.

The rearrangement joins TRBV3-1 (or the pseudogene TRBV3-2) to TRBJ1-6; weak D call: TRBD1 (5 bases). CDR1 is LGHDT and CDR2 is YNNKEL in the germline V gene (reference sequence). This CDR3 contains 15 residues. Trimming removed 1 base from V and 5 bases from J, with 9 bases in between. CDR3 DNA sequence: TGTGCCAGCAGCCAAGTGGGGGGTAATAATTCACCCCTCCACTTT. Translation: CASSQVGGNNSPLHF.

The rearrangement joins TRBV5-1 to TRBJ2-7, with 11 bases that match TRBD2. The CDR3 has 16 amino acids. Per germline, CDR1 SGHRS and CDR2 YFSETQ. V was pared by 7 bases and J by 6 bases, with 15 bases of the junction left unmatched. The DNA of the CDR3 is TGCGCCAGCCGACAGGGGATGACTAGCGGGGTCAGCGAGCAGTACTTC. It is translated as CASRQGMTSGVSEQYF.

The table lists this clone with a few counts. The chain has TRBV3-1 (or the pseudogene TRBV3-2) and TRBJ1-2; D remains unclear. CDR1 is LGHDT, CDR2 YNNKEL, per germline (reference sequence). The CDR3 spans 13 residues. The V gene lost 4 bases and the J gene lost 8 bases, with 14 bases spanning the gap. This CDR3 reads CASSPSPGYGYTF. The CDR3 region has the DNA TGTGCCAGCAGCCCGTCCCCCGGGTACGGCTACACCTTC.

This clone turned up a few times. The gene calls are TRBV3-1 (or the pseudogene TRBV3-2) and TRBJ2-2; 10 bases fit TRBD1. V shed 4 bases, J shed 5 bases, and the junction held 4 bases outside the gene matches. The CDR3 sequence is 15 residues long. CDR1 is LGHDT and CDR2 is YNNKEL in the germline V gene (reference sequence). The CDR3 here is CASSRRTGGTGELFF. CDR3 sequence (DNA): TGTGCCAGCAGCCGACGGACAGGGGGGACCGGGGAGCTGTTTTTT.

The chain combines TRBV4-1 with TRBJ2-7; 13 positions match TRBD2. In germline, CDR1 is MGHRA, CDR2 YSYEKL. The J segment lost 6 bases and the V segment lost 4 bases, leaving 12 bases of the junction unmatched. The CDR3 sequence is 17 residues long. DNA for the CDR3: TGCGCCAGCAGCCGAGGACTAGCGGGAGAAACAGCCCCCGAGCAGTACTTC. Protein sequence: CASSRGLAGETAPEQYF.

This sequence joins TRBV6-6 and TRBJ1-3, with D unresolved. CDR1 is MNHNY and CDR2 is SVGAGI in the germline V gene (reference sequence). Trimming took 2 bases from V and 4 from J, leaving 12 bases between them. The CDR3 is made up of 15 amino acids. CDR3: CASSYDGGGGNTIYF. In DNA, the CDR3 is TGTGCCAGCAGTTACGACGGTGGAGGAGGAAACACCATATATTTT.

The CDR3 DNA sequence: TGTGCCTGGAGTGTACGGGGACTAGCGGGAGGGGGAACCGGGGAGCTGTTTTTT. As protein: CAWSVRGLAGGGTGELFF. The J gene is TRBJ2-2, the V gene TRBV30; 16 bases line up with TRBD2. This CDR3 has 18 amino acids. Germline V gives CDR1 GTSNPN, CDR2 SVGIG (reference sequence). Unmatched junction bases numbered 6, after V lost 0 bases and J lost 5 bases. Full variable domain (remainder filled in from reference TRBV30 and TRBJ2-2): SQTIHQWPATLVQPVGSPLSLECTVEGTSNPNLYWYRQAAGRGLQLLFYSVGIGQISSEVPQNLSASRPQDRQFILSSKKLLLSDSGFYLCAWSVRGLAGGGTGELFFGEGSRLTVL.

This clone was counted a few times. V gene TRBV19 combines with J gene TRBJ1-1; 12 nucleotides line up with TRBD1. The germline CDR1 and CDR2 sequences are LNHDA and SQIVND (reference sequence). CDR3 length: 17 amino acids. V trimming: 5 bases; J trimming: 6 bases; junction bases outside the gene matches: 13. The CDR3 sequence is CASSGGQGALRVAEAFF. The CDR3 DNA reads as TGTGCCAGTAGTGGGGGACAGGGGGCGCTTAGGGTTGCTGAAGCTTTCTTT.

V is TRBV3-1 (or the pseudogene TRBV3-2) and J is TRBJ2-3; a possible D gene is TRBD2 (6 bases). Germline values: CDR1 LGHDT, CDR2 YNNKEL (reference sequence). The CDR3 has 14 residues. The V end lost 3 bases, the J end lost 7 bases, and 14 bases lay between the germline ends. The CDR3 loop reads CASSQGPRDYTQYF. The CDR3 nucleotides read TGTGCCAGCAGCCAGGGACCTAGGGACTATACGCAGTATTTT.

Note on this clone: The sample has other DNA sequences that encode this CDR3 too. The rearrangement links TRBV4-2 to TRBJ1-1; tentatively, D is TRBD1 (5 bases). The V gene lost 0 bases and the J gene lost 0 bases, with 11 bases spanning the gap. Germline V gives CDR1 LGHNA, CDR2 YNFKEQ. The CDR3 is 16 residues long. Written as DNA, the CDR3 is TGTGCCAGCAGCCAAGACGGGCGGGGGATGAACACTGAAGCTTTCTTT. This codes for CASSQDGRGMNTEAFF.

The gene calls are TRBV10-1 and TRBJ1-1; the D gene is possibly TRBD1 (6 bases). Germline V gene data show CDR1 as WNHNN and CDR2 as SYGVQD (reference sequence). V lost 3 bases and J lost 3, with 14 bases in between. This CDR3 region has 15 residues. The CDR3 reads CASSDAGVGDTEAFF. CDR3 DNA: TGCGCCAGCAGTGACGCAGGGGTTGGGGACACTGAAGCTTTCTTT.

The V and J genes are TRBV27 and TRBJ1-5, with a tentative D call TRBD1 (5 bases). The CDR3 has 17 amino acids. V was trimmed by 6 bases and J by 0 bases, leaving 18 bases between them. Germline V gives CDR1 MNHEY, CDR2 SMNVEV (reference sequence). The CDR3 DNA reads TGTGCCAGCAGCCTCAGGGCTGGTGGTGATAGCAATCAGCCCCAGCATTTT. Protein: CASSLRAGGDSNQPQHF.

This clone was detected only once. This rearrangement joins TRBV29-1 to TRBJ1-2; 10 bases align to TRBD1. Germline V gene data show CDR1 as SQVTM and CDR2 as ANQGSEA. This CDR3 contains 13 residues. V lost 4 bases to trimming and J lost 7 bases; unmatched junction nucleotides: 6. As DNA, the CDR3 is TGCAGCGTTGCGGGACAGGGGCCGGGTGGCTACACCTTC. It specifies CSVAGQGPGGYTF. The full variable domain, in which reference TRBV29-1 and TRBJ1-2 provide the parts outside the CDR3, is SAVISQKPSRDICQRGTSLTIQCQVDSQVTMMFWYRQQPGQSLTLIATANQGSEATYESGFVIDKFPISRPNLTFSTLTVSNMSPEDSSIYLCSVAGQGPGGYTFGSGTRLTVV.

The V gene is TRBV29-1, the J gene TRBJ2-5, with D maybe TRBD1 (5 bases). This CDR3 is built from 14 residues. Trimming took off 5 bases at V and 1 base at J, with 14 bases between the two ends. Germline V CDR1 and CDR2: SQVTM, ANQGSEA. The DNA for the CDR3 is TGCAGCGTTTTAACGTGGGGCATCCAAGAGACCCAGTACTTC. Translating it yields CSVLTWGIQETQYF.

The chain uses TRBV6-4 and TRBJ2-3; D is perhaps TRBD2 (6 bases). V was cut by 4 bases and J by 6 bases, with 14 bases left in between. CDR1 and CDR2 from the germline V gene are MRHNA and SNTAGT. The CDR3 covers 14 residues. The CDR3 spells CASSANGGLDTQYF. CDR3 DNA: TGTGCCAGCAGTGCTAACGGAGGGCTCGATACGCAGTATTTT.

This rearrangement joins TRBV6-5 to TRBJ2-7, with 7 bases aligning to TRBD2. Germline CDR1 and CDR2: MNHEY and SVGAGI. J gave up 2 bases and V 2 bases, and 6 bases lay outside the gene matches. The CDR3 is made up of 15 amino acids. In nucleotides, the CDR3 is TGTGCCAGCAGTTACGCGAGCGGGGCCACCTACGAGCAGTACTTC. Amino acids: CASSYASGATYEQYF.

CDR3 loop: CASSKDRGGYGYTF. The CDR3 DNA reads as TGTGCCAGCAGTAAAGACAGGGGGGGTTATGGCTACACCTTC. The gene calls are TRBV2 and TRBJ1-2; 9 bases map to TRBD1. Germline V gene sequence: CDR1 SNHLY, CDR2 FYNNEI. Unmatched junction bases numbered 6, after V lost 5 bases and J lost 5 bases. The CDR3 sequence is 14 residues long.

V is TRBV3-1 (or the pseudogene TRBV3-2) and J is TRBJ2-1; 10 bases fit TRBD1. V lost 0 bases, J lost 9 bases, and 23 bases stayed unmatched. This CDR3 region has 21 residues. In germline, CDR1 is LGHDT, CDR2 YNNKEL (reference sequence). CDR3: CASSQDPMGQGKGSGVGEQFF. The CDR3 DNA follows: TGTGCCAGCAGCCAAGATCCCATGGGACAGGGGAAGGGTTCGGGGGTCGGTGAGCAGTTCTTC.

This rearrangement joins TRBV4-1 to TRBJ2-7; 11 bases are shared with TRBD2. The CDR3 contains 14 residues. Trimming at V came to 3 bases and at J to 3 bases, leaving 1 base not matched to a gene. Germline CDR1 and CDR2: MGHRA and YSYEKL. DNA of the CDR3: TGCGCCAGCAGCCAGGGACTAGCGGTCTACGAGCAGTACTTC. Residues: CASSQGLAVYEQYF.

The chain is built from TRBV7-3 and TRBJ1-2; maybe TRBD1 (6 bases). Trimming removed 2 bases at V and 6 bases at J, with 13 bases between. The CDR3 loop spans 14 amino acids. CDR1 SGHTA and CDR2 FQGTGA come from the germline V gene. CDR3 region: CASSLEANRDGYTF. The DNA of the CDR3 is TGTGCCAGCAGCTTAGAGGCAAACAGGGATGGCTACACCTTC. Supplemented by reference TRBV7-3 and TRBJ1-2, the full variable domain reads GAGVSQTPSNKVTEKGKYVELRCDPISGHTALYWYRQSLGQGPEFLIYFQGTGAADDSGLPNDRFFAVRPEGSVSTLKIQRTERGDSAVYLCASSLEANRDGYTFGSGTRLTVV.

This chain connects TRBV19 to TRBJ2-7; 9 bases align to TRBD1. V shed 3 bases and J 0 bases; nucleotides not matched to a gene: 0. CDR3 size: 14 residues. Germline V gene data show CDR1 as LNHDA and CDR2 as SQIVND (reference sequence). The CDR3 DNA sequence: TGTGCCAGTAGTATGACAGGGGGCTCCTACGAGCAGTACTTC. As protein: CASSMTGGSYEQYF.

The V and J genes are TRBV7-2 and TRBJ1-5; TRBD1 matches 9 bases. Germline V gives CDR1 SGHTA, CDR2 FQGNSA. The CDR3 has 15 residues. Trimming took 1 base from V and 7 from J; bases not matched to a gene: 5. CDR3 sequence (DNA): TGTGCCAGCAGCTTAGGGGGGGACAGGGCCCAGCCCCAGCATTTT. Amino acid sequence: CASSLGGDRAQPQHF.

This clone counts as medium-sized (0.01 to 0.1%). The chain employs TRBV29-1 and TRBJ1-5; weak D call: TRBD1 (5 bases). This CDR3 has 13 amino acids. Germline-derived CDR1 and CDR2 are SQVTM and ANQGSEA. Deletions cut 7 bases from V and 1 base from J, with 11 bases between. The CDR3: CSAKTESNQPQHF. The DNA of the CDR3 is TGCAGCGCCAAGACAGAGAGCAATCAGCCCCAGCATTTT.